This T cell receptor (beta chain) derives from a study of T cells in Graves' hyperthyroidism and ophthalmopathy. This clonotype turned up a few times. CDR3 length: 16 residues. Trimming took 4 bases from V and 4 from J; bases not matched to a gene: 9. Using RNA transcripts as the source, TCR beta CDR3 regions were amplified. An initial round of RT-PCR targeting the TCR CDR3 relied on the HTBI primer set. MiXCR was run by TCRdb on the multiplex PCR reads, yielding one entry per CDR3 protein. The sample lists 500,000 to 600,000 distinct CDR3 sequences, 16% occurring once. The sequence was obtained from a woman aged 18 to 35 with Graves' hyperthyroidism. The sequenced sample was blood. V usage is TRBV12-3 or TRBV12-4 and J usage is TRBJ2-7; 11 positions agree with TRBD1. In nucleotides, the CDR3 is TGTGCCAGCAGTTGGTCAACCGGGACAGGGGGGTACGAGCAGTACTTC. Translation: CASSWSTGTGGYEQYF.